This record looks at one T cell receptor (beta chain) sequence and its context. Its antigen is still unknown. V was shortened by 10 bases and J by 2 bases, with 14 bases between the two germline ends. The germline CDR1 and CDR2 sequences are MNHEY and SVGAGI. The CDR3 covers 14 residues. The data originate from a study of T cell responses to AZD1222 COVID-19 vaccine. Study in general: Second-dose intervals of approximately 4 or approximately 12 weeks were pooled.

Study results and limitations: Vaccine-associated CD4 TCRs spanned spike, dominant at 160-218 and 743-854. Reportedly, nearly half of unique spike TCRs recognized epitopes outside B.1.351/B.1.1.7 mutations. Two AZD1222 administrations were followed by greater Spike-specific TCR breadth and depth.

The repertoire was sequenced with immunoSEQ multiplex PCR; TCRdb's copy has only in-frame clones and lacks some. The data contain about 96,000 clones, roughly 90% of them singletons. This sequence was found in an adult in good health. The sequencing used peripheral blood, collected on day 0 of AZD1222 vaccination. The V gene is TRBV6-5, the J gene TRBJ1-4; no clear D gene. This CDR3 is CATSWGLTNEKLFF. In nucleotides, the CDR3 is TGTGCCACCTCCTGGGGTCTGACTAATGAAAAACTGTTTTTT.